The clone carrying this T cell receptor beta chain has just a few counts. Its antigen is not identified. The data belong to a study of blood T cells in healthy people across ages. Each sample yielded at least 6 million isolated PBMCs. The CDR3 length is 12 residues. Germline CDR1 is SQVTM and CDR2 is ANQGSEA. Between the trimmed V and J ends, which lost 6 bases and 0 bases, there was a span of 8 bases. Study-wide results and limits: Estimates drawn from one million T cells were deemed to understate diversity. Versus aged donors, long-lived donors had higher diversity and more naive CD4+ cells.

For the second PCR, which ran for roughly 7 to 11 cycles, a sample-barcoded 5' primer and a J-beta primer mix were used. Using its own MiXCR run on the 5' RACE reads, TCRdb lists one record per CDR3 protein. The sample includes some 710,000 distinct CDR3 sequences, about 47% of them seen just once. V is TRBV29-1 and J is TRBJ1-1; D might be TRBD1 (6 bases). Sequencing input: blood. The receptor was derived from an older man in good health. The CDR3 DNA follows: TGCAGCGTCGGACAGTTGAACACTGAAGCTTTCTTT. Translated: CSVGQLNTEAFF.